Below, 2 T cell receptor beta chains from the same sample are listed, as sequenced in a study of blood T cell repertoires in COVID-19. TCRdb's table, derived via immunoSEQ multiplex PCR, lists solely in-frame clones and lacks some. The top ten hold approximately 9% of the sample, which has fewer than 250,000 clones, 65% to 90% seen once. The sequencing sample was made of PBMCs or T cells enriched from blood (not recorded which). The receptor source for this set is a woman between 50 and 59 years old with acute COVID-19.

In nucleotides, the CDR3 is TGTGCCAGCAGCTTACAGGGGGTGACGGACTACAATGAGCAGTTCTTC. Translation: CASSLQGVTDYNEQFF. The rearrangement uses TRBV7-9 and TRBJ2-1, with 7 bases that match TRBD1. J lost 3 bases, V lost 2 bases, and 7 bases had no gene match. The CDR3 contains 16 residues. Germline V lookup: CDR1 SEHNR, CDR2 FQNEAQ (reference sequence).

The rearrangement joins TRBV4-3 to TRBJ1-3; D uncertain. Per the germline V gene, CDR1 is LGHNA and CDR2 is YSLEER. Trimming stripped 1 base from V and 10 bases from J, with 11 bases between. CDR3 length equals 13 residues. The CDR3 sequence is CASSQGGKGTIYF. The DNA for the CDR3 is TGCGCCAGCAGCCAAGGAGGGAAAGGGACCATATATTTT.